This note documents a single T cell receptor beta chain sequence. CDR3 length: 14 amino acids. Germline values: CDR1 MNHNS, CDR2 SASEGT. Trimming at V came to 5 bases and at J to 4 bases, leaving 6 bases not matched to a gene. The source of the sample is a study of T cells in Graves' hyperthyroidism and ophthalmopathy. Using RNA transcripts as the source, TCR beta CDR3 regions were amplified. During a first-round RT-PCR of the TCR CDR3, the HTBI primer set was used. TCRdb used MiXCR to reprocess the multiplex PCR reads, holding one entry per CDR3 protein. The sample includes 250,000 to 350,000 distinct CDR3 sequences, approximately 16% of them seen just once.

This TCR came from a man aged 30 to 45 with Graves' hyperthyroidism. This chain connects TRBV6-1 to TRBJ1-2; 8 bases fit TRBD1. The source material was blood. CDR3 in DNA: TGTGCCAGCAGTAGGACAGGGAGGGTCTATGGCTACACCTTC. This codes for CASSRTGRVYGYTF.